These 20 T cell receptor beta chains share one sample of origin, sequenced in a study of T cell clones after liver transplantation. The repertoire was sequenced with immunoSEQ multiplex PCR; TCRdb's copy has only in-frame clones and lacks some. Of 20,000 to 25,000 clones detected, approximately 68% appear once; the ten largest clones hold approximately 3%. Sample: CD4+ T cells from blood, taken before liver transplant. These receptors originate from a human donor who received a liver transplant.

The J gene is TRBJ2-1, the V gene TRBV5-8, with 15 bases identical to TRBD2. Germline V gives CDR1 SGHTS, CDR2 YDEGEE. The ends lost 1 base at V and 1 base at J; junction bases unmatched: 6. The CDR3 is 19 residues long. CDR3 in DNA: TGTGCCAGCAGCTTGCAGGGGACTAGCGGGAGGCTTTCCTACAATGAGCAGTTCTTC. Protein sequence: CASSLQGTSGRLSYNEQFF.

The chain recombines TRBV5-1 with TRBJ2-7; no definite D call. This CDR3 comprises 13 residues. Trimming pared 5 bases from V and 0 bases from J, leaving 9 bases between. Germline V gene lookup returns CDR1 SGHRS and CDR2 YFSETQ. This CDR3 is CASRVGTSYEQYF. CDR3 sequence (DNA): TGCGCCAGCAGAGTCGGCACCTCCTACGAGCAGTACTTC.

This chain joins TRBV11-2 and TRBJ2-5; 8 positions agree with TRBD2. The CDR3 spans 14 residues. V lost 4 bases, J lost 2 bases, and 3 bases stayed unmatched. Per the germline V gene, CDR1 is SGHAT and CDR2 is FQNNGV. The CDR3 is CASSSAGGQETQYF. CDR3 coding DNA: TGTGCCAGCAGCTCCGCGGGGGGACAAGAGACCCAGTACTTC.

The table lists this clone with a few counts. The chain joins TRBV7-6 to TRBJ2-1, with TRBD2 matching 7 bases. Germline trimming cut 5 bases from V and 9 bases from J; bases unmatched to any gene: 7. Germline values: CDR1 SGHVS, CDR2 FNYEAQ. The CDR3 is made up of 13 amino acids. CDR3 coding DNA: TGTGCCAGCAGCGCGCGGGAGCTCGGTGAGCAGTTCTTC. Its translation is CASSARELGEQFF.

V and J are TRBV25-1 and TRBJ1-4; TRBD1 agrees at 7 bases. J gave up 7 bases and V 4 bases, and 3 bases lay outside the gene matches. CDR3 length: 13 residues. Germline V gene sequence: CDR1 MGHDK, CDR2 SYGVNS. The CDR3 protein is CASSATGLEKLFF. CDR3 nucleotides: TGTGCCAGCAGTGCGACAGGGCTTGAAAAACTGTTTTTT.

For this clone: Other DNA sequences in the sample encode the same CDR3. The V gene is TRBV7-6, the J gene TRBJ1-3, with a tentative D call TRBD1 (5 bases). The CDR3 consists of 14 residues. Deletions cut 5 bases from V and 4 bases from J, with 12 bases between. Germline CDR1 and CDR2: SGHVS and FNYEAQ. The CDR3 loop is CASSLRDAGNTIYF. Here the CDR3 DNA reads TGTGCCAGCAGCCTCCGGGACGCAGGAAACACCATATATTTT.

The chain couples TRBV13 to TRBJ2-1, with 11 bases lining up with TRBD2. CDR1 is PRHDT, CDR2 FYEKMQ, per germline (reference sequence). CDR3 length equals 21 residues. Losses at the gene ends were 5 bases for V and 4 bases for J; bases not matched to a gene: 22. The CDR3 here is CASSPRLAGLRTFTSYNEQFF. CDR3 DNA: TGTGCCAGCAGCCCCCGACTAGCGGGACTGCGTACGTTCACCTCATACAATGAGCAGTTCTTC.

The rearrangement uses TRBV5-1 and TRBJ1-2; D might be TRBD1 (6 bases). The CDR3 is 15 amino acids. V lost 4 bases and J lost 6, with 19 bases in between. The germline V gene encodes CDR1 SGHRS and CDR2 YFSETQ. The CDR3 DNA follows: TGCGCCAGCAGCCCCGACCGGGGGGCGAAAGATGGCTACACCTTC. This sequence encodes CASSPDRGAKDGYTF.

This clone was detected once. The CDR3 DNA sequence: TGTGCCAGCAGTGGTCGCAGGGGAGAGACCCAGTACTTC. Translating it yields CASSGRRGETQYF. The rearrangement links TRBV2 to TRBJ2-5; D is perhaps TRBD1 (6 bases). V lost 4 bases, J lost 4 bases, and 10 bases lay in between. Germline lookup yields CDR1 SNHLY and CDR2 FYNNEI. The CDR3 contains 13 residues.

The chain couples TRBV5-6 to TRBJ2-2, with TRBD1 matching 11 bases. This CDR3 comprises 14 residues. The V and J ends lost 7 bases and 7 bases, in that order; junction bases with no gene match: 6. Germline V gene lookup returns CDR1 SGHDT and CDR2 YYEEEE. The CDR3 nucleotides read TGTGCCAGCGCCGGGACAGGGGGAATCGGGGAGCTGTTTTTT. It codes for CASAGTGGIGELFF.

This clone was recorded a few times. This chain links TRBV2 with TRBJ2-2; D might be TRBD1 or TRBD2, each matching 5 bases. Deletions cut 3 bases from V and 4 bases from J, with 15 bases between. The CDR3 length is 16 residues. Germline V lookup: CDR1 SNHLY, CDR2 FYNNEI. CDR3 sequence: CASSDGGGTVTGELFF. The CDR3 DNA reads as TGTGCCAGCAGTGATGGTGGGGGTACTGTCACCGGGGAGCTGTTTTTT.

This chain uses TRBV6-1 with TRBJ1-2, with D maybe TRBD1 (6 bases). The V end lost 2 bases, the J end lost 6 bases, and 13 bases lay between the germline ends. Germline V lookup: CDR1 MNHNS, CDR2 SASEGT. This CDR3 spans 14 amino acids. The CDR3 coding sequence is TGTGCCAGCAGTGAACTTAGGACAGTGCATGGCTACACCTTC. This codes for CASSELRTVHGYTF.

For the CDR3, the DNA is TGTGCCAGTAGTACTACTACACAAGAGACCCAGTACTTC. It yields the protein CASSTTTQETQYF. This sequence joins TRBV19 and TRBJ2-5; D unresolved. The ends were cut back, 4 bases at V and 2 bases at J, with 8 bases in the middle. Germline values: CDR1 LNHDA, CDR2 SQIVND (reference sequence). The CDR3 is made up of 13 amino acids.

The chain joins TRBV29-1 to TRBJ1-3, with 7 bases that match TRBD1. Trimming cost V 4 bases and J 0 bases; bases outside gene matches: 9. This CDR3 contains 16 residues. Germline values: CDR1 SQVTM, CDR2 ANQGSEA. The CDR3 sequence is CSVGGTASSSGNTIYF. The CDR3 DNA reads TGCAGCGTTGGGGGGACAGCCTCGAGCTCTGGAAACACCATATATTTT. Looking up the rest from reference TRBV29-1 and TRBJ1-3 gives the full variable domain: SAVISQKPSRDICQRGTSLTIQCQVDSQVTMMFWYRQQPGQSLTLIATANQGSEATYESGFVIDKFPISRPNLTFSTLTVSNMSPEDSSIYLCSVGGTASSSGNTIYFGEGSWLTVV.

The chain is built from TRBV5-4 and TRBJ2-7, with 10 bases matching TRBD2. The CDR3 totals 14 residues. Germline V gene data show CDR1 as SGHNT and CDR2 as YYREEE (reference sequence). J was trimmed by 4 bases and V by 6 bases; bases with no gene match: 7. Here the CDR3 DNA reads TGTGCCAGCACCCGTAGCGGGGGGTCTTACGAGCAGTACTTC. This sequence encodes CASTRSGGSYEQYF.

This clone was seen a handful of times. The V gene is TRBV5-4, the J gene TRBJ2-7; TRBD1 or TRBD2 may be the D gene (6 bases each). CDR1 and CDR2 (germline): SGHNT, YYREEE (reference sequence). The CDR3 loop spans 14 amino acids. Deletions cut 0 bases from V and 3 bases from J, with 10 bases between. The CDR3 sequence is CASSLDGGGYEQYF. In DNA form, the CDR3 reads TGTGCCAGCAGCTTGGATGGAGGGGGCTACGAGCAGTACTTC. The whole variable domain, remainder taken from reference TRBV5-4 and TRBJ2-7, is ETGVTQSPTHLIKTRGQQVTLRCSSQSGHNTVSWYQQALGQGPQFIFQYYREEENGRGNFPPRFSGLQFPNYSSELNVNALELDDSALYLCASSLDGGGYEQYFGPGTRLTVT.

This clone was counted between two and nine times. V is TRBV29-1 and J is TRBJ2-5; D is undetermined. Germline-derived CDR1 and CDR2 are SQVTM and ANQGSEA. V was shortened by 8 bases and J by 1 base, with 8 bases between the two germline ends. CDR3 length: 11 residues. CDR3 coding DNA: TGCAGCCTGGGGTCCCAAGAGACCCAGTACTTC. It translates to CSLGSQETQYF. The complete variable domain, with remaining parts taken from reference TRBV29-1 and TRBJ2-5, reads SAVISQKPSRDICQRGTSLTIQCQVDSQVTMMFWYRQQPGQSLTLIATANQGSEATYESGFVIDKFPISRPNLTFSTLTVSNMSPEDSSIYLCSLGSQETQYFGPGTRLLVL.

The chain carries TRBV5-6 and TRBJ1-5; possibly TRBD1 for D (6 bases). CDR1 and CDR2 (germline): SGHDT, YYEEEE. Trimming stripped 1 base from V and 7 bases from J, with 15 bases between. There are 15 residues in the CDR3. As DNA, the CDR3 is TGTGCCAGCAGCTTGTGGGGGCGGACGAGCCAGCCCCAGCATTTT. Translated: CASSLWGRTSQPQHF.

The chain recombines TRBV11-3 with TRBJ1-3; the D is unclear. This CDR3 has 15 amino acids. The germline V gene encodes CDR1 SGHNT and CDR2 YENEEA. V lost 5 bases to trimming and J lost 0 bases, with 11 bases between them. CDR3 amino acids: CASSIQEFSGNTIYF. For the CDR3, the DNA is TGTGCCAGCAGCATACAAGAGTTCTCTGGAAACACCATATATTTT.

The sample holds a few counts of this clone. This chain links TRBV18 with TRBJ2-2; the D gene is possibly TRBD1 (6 bases). The CDR3 has 15 amino acids. The germline V gene encodes CDR1 KGHSH and CDR2 LQKENI. Trimming took 2 bases from V and 3 from J, leaving 10 bases between them. The CDR3 DNA sequence: TGTGCCAGCTCACCAGAGGGGGTTGACACCGGGGAGCTGTTTTTT. It yields the protein CASSPEGVDTGELFF. Together with reference TRBV18 and TRBJ2-2, the CDR3 gives the full variable domain: NAGVMQNPRHLVRRRGQEARLRCSPMKGHSHVYWYRQLPEEGLKFMVYLQKENIIDESGMPKERFSAEFPKEGPSILRIQQVVRGDSAAYFCASSPEGVDTGELFFGEGSRLTVL.